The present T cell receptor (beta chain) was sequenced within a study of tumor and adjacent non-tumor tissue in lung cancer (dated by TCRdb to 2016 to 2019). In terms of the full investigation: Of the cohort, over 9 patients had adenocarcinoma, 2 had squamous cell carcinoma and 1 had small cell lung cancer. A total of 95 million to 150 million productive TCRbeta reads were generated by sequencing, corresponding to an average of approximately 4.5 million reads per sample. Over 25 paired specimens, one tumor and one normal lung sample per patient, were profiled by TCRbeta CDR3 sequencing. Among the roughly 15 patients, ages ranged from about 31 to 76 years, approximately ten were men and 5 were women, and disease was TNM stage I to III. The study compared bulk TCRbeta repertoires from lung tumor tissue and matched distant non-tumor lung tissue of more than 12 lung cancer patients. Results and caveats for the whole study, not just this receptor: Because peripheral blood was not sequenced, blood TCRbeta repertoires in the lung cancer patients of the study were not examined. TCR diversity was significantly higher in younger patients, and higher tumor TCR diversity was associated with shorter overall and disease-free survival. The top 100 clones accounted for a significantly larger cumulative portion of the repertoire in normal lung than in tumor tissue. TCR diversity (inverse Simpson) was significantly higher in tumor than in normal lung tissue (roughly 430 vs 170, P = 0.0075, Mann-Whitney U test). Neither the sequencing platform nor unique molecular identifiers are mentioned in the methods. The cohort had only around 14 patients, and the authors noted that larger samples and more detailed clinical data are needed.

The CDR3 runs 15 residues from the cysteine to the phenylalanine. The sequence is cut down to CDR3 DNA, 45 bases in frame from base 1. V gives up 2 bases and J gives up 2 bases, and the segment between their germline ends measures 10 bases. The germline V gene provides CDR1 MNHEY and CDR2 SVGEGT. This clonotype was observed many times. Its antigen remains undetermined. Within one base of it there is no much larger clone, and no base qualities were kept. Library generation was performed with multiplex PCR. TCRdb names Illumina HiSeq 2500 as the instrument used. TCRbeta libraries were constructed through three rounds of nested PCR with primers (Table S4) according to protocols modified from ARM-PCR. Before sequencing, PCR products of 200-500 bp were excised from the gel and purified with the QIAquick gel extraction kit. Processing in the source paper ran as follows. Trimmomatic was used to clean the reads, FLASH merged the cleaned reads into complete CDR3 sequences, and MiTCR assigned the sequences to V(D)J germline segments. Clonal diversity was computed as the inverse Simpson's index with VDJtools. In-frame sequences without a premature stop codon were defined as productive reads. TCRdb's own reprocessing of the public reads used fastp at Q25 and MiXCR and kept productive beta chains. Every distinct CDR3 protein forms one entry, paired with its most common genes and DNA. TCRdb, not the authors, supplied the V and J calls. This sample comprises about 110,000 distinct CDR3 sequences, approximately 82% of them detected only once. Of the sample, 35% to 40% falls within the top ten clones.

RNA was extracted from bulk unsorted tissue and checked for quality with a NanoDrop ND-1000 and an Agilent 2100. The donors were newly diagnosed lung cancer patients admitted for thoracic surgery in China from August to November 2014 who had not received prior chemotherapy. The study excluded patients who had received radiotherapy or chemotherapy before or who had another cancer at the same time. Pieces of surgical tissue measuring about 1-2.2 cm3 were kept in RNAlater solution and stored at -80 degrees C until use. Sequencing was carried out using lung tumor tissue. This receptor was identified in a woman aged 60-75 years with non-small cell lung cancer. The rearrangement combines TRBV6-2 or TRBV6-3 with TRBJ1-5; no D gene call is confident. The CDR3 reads CASSYAGNGNQPQHF. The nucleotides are TGTGCCAGCAGTTACGCGGGGAACGGCAATCAGCCCCAGCATTTT.